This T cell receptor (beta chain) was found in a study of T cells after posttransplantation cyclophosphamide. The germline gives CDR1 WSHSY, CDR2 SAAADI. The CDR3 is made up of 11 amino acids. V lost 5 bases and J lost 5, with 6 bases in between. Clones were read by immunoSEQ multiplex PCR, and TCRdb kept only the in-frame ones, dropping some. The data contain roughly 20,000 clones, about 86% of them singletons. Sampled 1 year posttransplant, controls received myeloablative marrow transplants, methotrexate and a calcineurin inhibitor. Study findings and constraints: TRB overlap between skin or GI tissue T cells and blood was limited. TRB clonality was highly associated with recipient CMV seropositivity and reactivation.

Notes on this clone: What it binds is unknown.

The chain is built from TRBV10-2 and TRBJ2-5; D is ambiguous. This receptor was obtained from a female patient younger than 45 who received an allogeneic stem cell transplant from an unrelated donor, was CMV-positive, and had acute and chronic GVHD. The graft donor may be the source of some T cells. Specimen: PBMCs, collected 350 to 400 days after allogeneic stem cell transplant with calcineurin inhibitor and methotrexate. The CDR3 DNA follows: TGCGCCAGCAGTACCGGGGAGACCCAGTACTTC. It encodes CASSTGETQYF.